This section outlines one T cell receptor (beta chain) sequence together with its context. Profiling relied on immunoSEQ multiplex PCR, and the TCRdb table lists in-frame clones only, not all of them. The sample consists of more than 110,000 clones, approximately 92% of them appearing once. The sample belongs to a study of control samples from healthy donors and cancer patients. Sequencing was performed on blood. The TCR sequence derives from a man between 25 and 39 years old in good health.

Here the CDR3 DNA reads TGCAGCGTTGGAGGGACTGAGGAAACCTATGGCTACACCTTC. Protein: CSVGGTEETYGYTF. The chain couples TRBV29-1 to TRBJ1-2, with a weak D call TRBD1 (5 bases). From germline, CDR1 is SQVTM and CDR2 ANQGSEA. V was cut by 4 bases and J by 4 bases, with 16 bases left in between. This CDR3 has 14 amino acids.